The T cell receptor beta chain under discussion was sequenced for a study of CD8 T cells in ankylosing spondylitis. TCRdb ran MiXCR on the 5' RACE reads and lists one entry per CDR3 protein. The sample has about 460,000 distinct CDR3 sequences, 5.3% seen once; the top ten hold roughly 3.5%. V dropped 11 bases and J dropped 1 base, with 14 bases sitting between them. The CDR3 sequence is 13 residues long. Germline V CDR1 and CDR2: WSHSY, SAAADI. Broader study findings: Within ankylosing spondylitis blood, a TCR beta motif made up of several highly homologous variants appeared to be characteristic. Clones linked to disease were reported to show significant enrichment in matched ankylosing spondylitis synovial fluid. Clones linked to the disease showed a CD8+ phenotype. They occurred at relatively low frequencies in peripheral blood.

Many counts were recorded for this clonotype. Its antigen is not known. Sequenced material: blood, either unsorted or a sorted T cell fraction (not recorded which). The receptor was derived from a male donor with ankylosing spondylitis. The genes are TRBV10-2 and TRBJ1-1, with D perhaps matching TRBD1 (5 bases). The CDR3 region is CACRQGRNTEAFF. The DNA of the CDR3 is TGCGCCTGCCGGCAGGGAAGGAACACTGAAGCTTTCTTT.